The 17 T cell receptor beta chains presented below share a single source sample, sequenced in a study of cytomegalovirus exposure and HLA in healthy donors. It was with 60 Vbeta and 13 Jbeta primers that the PCR ran. Repertoires were generated with immunoSEQ multiplex PCR, while TCRdb's copy carries only in-frame clones and drops some. This table has approximately 160,000 clones, 75% appearing once. The specimen was PBMCs. Every receptor here comes from a male donor in good health and CMV-seronegative.

This clone was detected a few times. The genes are TRBV7-9 and TRBJ1-6; 8 bases align to TRBD1. The CDR3 sequence is 14 residues long. Unmatched junction bases numbered 4, after V lost 5 bases and J lost 7 bases. CDR1 SEHNR and CDR2 FQNEAQ come from the germline V gene (reference sequence). Here the CDR3 DNA reads TGTGCCAGCAGCGTCACAGGGGGGAATTCACCCCTCCACTTT. Translated, it gives CASSVTGGNSPLHF.

The V and J genes are TRBV5-1 and TRBJ2-5, with TRBD1 identical over 9 bases. J lost 4 bases, V lost 2 bases, and 3 bases had no gene match. The germline CDR1 and CDR2 sequences are SGHRS and YFSETQ. This CDR3 is built from 14 residues. The CDR3 loop reads CASSLGTGLETQYF. The CDR3 DNA sequence: TGCGCCAGCAGCTTAGGGACAGGGTTAGAGACCCAGTACTTC.

This clone was observed a few times. CDR3 in amino acids: CASSRLRGTEAFF. The CDR3, as DNA: TGTGCCAGCAGCCGCCTGAGAGGCACTGAAGCTTTCTTT. The rearrangement links TRBV6-5 to TRBJ1-1, with D uncertain. This CDR3 comprises 13 residues. In germline, CDR1 is MNHEY, CDR2 SVGAGI. The germline V and J ends were trimmed by 6 bases and 4 bases, with 12 bases remaining between them.

V usage is TRBV5-1 and J usage is TRBJ2-3; 9 nucleotides match TRBD2. The length of the CDR3 is 15 residues. Germline CDR1 is SGHRS and CDR2 is YFSETQ. Trimming at V came to 1 base and at J to 5 bases, leaving 5 bases not matched to a gene. CDR3 DNA: TGCGCCAGCAGCTTGTTGGCGGGGGGGCAAGATACGCAGTATTTT. Translation gives CASSLLAGGQDTQYF.

The rearrangement links TRBV4-3 to TRBJ2-7, with D tentatively TRBD2 (6 bases). Germline V CDR1 and CDR2: LGHNA, YSLEER. V lost 4 bases to trimming and J lost 7 bases, with 20 bases between them. The CDR3 sequence is 15 residues long. The chain's CDR3 is CASSPVASSEEEQYF. The CDR3 region has the DNA TGCGCCAGCAGCCCGGTGGCCTCTAGCGAGGAAGAGCAGTACTTC.

The chain has TRBV9 and TRBJ2-5; D uncertain. CDR3 size: 13 residues. The ends were cut back, 3 bases at V and 1 base at J, with 7 bases in the middle. Germline V gene sequence: CDR1 SGDLS, CDR2 YYNGEE. This CDR3 is CASSAVPQETQYF. As DNA, the CDR3 is TGTGCCAGCAGCGCAGTCCCCCAAGAGACCCAGTACTTC.

The CDR3, as DNA: TGCGCCAGCAGCCAAGAGGAACCCAGGGGTCGCTACACCTTC. Protein sequence: CASSQEEPRGRYTF. This chain uses TRBV4-3 with TRBJ1-2, with D possibly TRBD1 on 6 matching bases. The CDR3 covers 14 residues. Germline V gene data show CDR1 as LGHNA and CDR2 as YSLEER. Trimming pared 0 bases from V and 9 bases from J, leaving 14 bases between.

The rearrangement uses TRBV5-8 and TRBJ2-5, with D unresolved. CDR1 and CDR2 from the germline V gene are SGHTS and YDEGEE. The CDR3 contains 14 residues. V gave up 7 bases and J gave up 4 bases, with 17 bases separating them. Here the CDR3 DNA reads TGTGCCAGCCACTTCTCTGTCCGACTAGAGACCCAGTACTTC. Translation: CASHFSVRLETQYF. Together with reference TRBV5-8 and TRBJ2-5, the CDR3 gives the full variable domain: EAGVTQSPTHLIKTRGQQATLRCSPISGHTSVYWYQQALGLGLQFLLWYDEGEERNRGNFPPRFSGRQFPNYSSELNVNALELEDSALYLCASHFSVRLETQYFGPGTRLLVL.

The J gene is TRBJ1-4, the V gene TRBV7-9, with a possible D match to TRBD1 (6 bases). Germline CDR1 reads SEHNR; CDR2 reads FQNEAQ (reference sequence). The V and J ends lost 6 bases and 8 bases respectively, with 10 bases between them. The CDR3 has 12 amino acids. Written as DNA, the CDR3 is TGTGCCAGCAGTTACGGGACAGAAAAACTGTTTTTT. It is translated as CASSYGTEKLFF.

The chain recombines TRBV5-1 with TRBJ2-1; 8 positions agree with TRBD2. This CDR3 is built from 16 residues. Germline V lookup: CDR1 SGHRS, CDR2 YFSETQ. Trimming at V came to 0 bases and at J to 4 bases, leaving 6 bases not matched to a gene. CDR3 amino acids: CASSLVVLAAYNEQFF. In DNA, the CDR3 is TGCGCCAGCAGCTTGGTTGTACTAGCGGCTTACAATGAGCAGTTCTTC.

The V and J genes are TRBV11-2 and TRBJ1-1; no clear D. The CDR3 extends over 13 amino acids. V lost 2 bases and J 8 bases, leaving 12 bases between the germline ends. Germline V gene data show CDR1 as SGHAT and CDR2 as FQNNGV. DNA of the CDR3: TGTGCCAGCAGCTTATTCACCGGGATCGAAGCTTTCTTT. Amino acid sequence: CASSLFTGIEAFF.

This clone was found once. The chain recombines TRBV5-1 with TRBJ1-6, with 7 bases matching TRBD1. The V and J ends lost 5 bases and 8 bases, in that order; junction bases with no gene match: 7. CDR1 is SGHRS, CDR2 YFSETQ, per germline. The CDR3 contains 14 residues. DNA for the CDR3: TGCGCCAGCAGACTAACAGGGGTCGATTCACCCCTCCACTTT. Translating it yields CASRLTGVDSPLHF.

The genes are TRBV6-1 and TRBJ1-1; D might be TRBD1 (5 bases). In germline, CDR1 is MNHNS, CDR2 SASEGT. Trimming took 5 bases from V and 1 from J, leaving 8 bases between them. The CDR3 sequence is 13 residues long. The CDR3 sequence is CASSITGNTEAFF. In DNA form, the CDR3 reads TGTGCCAGCAGTATTACAGGGAACACTGAAGCTTTCTTT.

The chain joins TRBV7-6 to TRBJ2-5, with D hard to call. From germline, CDR1 is SGHVS and CDR2 FNYEAQ. Trimming took 1 base from V and 5 from J, leaving 5 bases between them. The CDR3 covers 12 residues. The CDR3 loop reads CASSLGQETQYF. CDR3 bases: TGTGCCAGCAGCTTAGGGCAGGAGACCCAGTACTTC.

The rearrangement links TRBV15 to TRBJ2-7; 9 nucleotides match TRBD1. V dropped 4 bases and J dropped 3; count of bases not matched to a gene: 4. The CDR3 covers 14 residues. Germline V gene sequence: CDR1 LNHNV, CDR2 YYDKDF (reference sequence). The CDR3 DNA follows: TGTGCCACCAGCAAAGAGACAGGGGGCTACGAGCAGTACTTC. This sequence encodes CATSKETGGYEQYF.

The V gene is TRBV4-1, the J gene TRBJ2-5; the match to TRBD2 covers 9 bases. V dropped 1 base and J dropped 1; count of bases not matched to a gene: 4. Germline CDR1 MGHRA, CDR2 YSYEKL. The CDR3 runs to 16 residues. CDR3 nucleotide sequence: TGCGCCAGCAGCCAAGGGAGCGGGAGGCGCCAAGAGACCCAGTACTTC. Translating it yields CASSQGSGRRQETQYF.

This chain uses TRBV7-3 with TRBJ1-3; the D gene is possibly TRBD1 (5 bases). Germline loops: CDR1 SGHTA, CDR2 FQGTGA. This CDR3 is built from 15 residues. V was clipped by 2 bases and J by 0 bases, with 8 bases between them. The CDR3 region is CASSLQGASGNTIYF. The CDR3 nucleotides read TGTGCCAGCAGCTTACAAGGGGCCTCTGGAAACACCATATATTTT.